These T cell receptor beta chains were read from a single sample in a study of blood T cell repertoires in COVID-19. The data were produced by immunoSEQ multiplex PCR, yet TCRdb's version contains in-frame clones alone and is incomplete. The table lists tens of thousands of clones, 76% of them singletons. Sequencing was done on a sample of peripheral blood. The receptor set was obtained from a man between 65 and 85 years old with acute or convalescent COVID-19. Each CDR3 is given with its conserved first and last residue. A D gene is named only where the DNA matches it firmly. Clone size is given for some rows only: seen once, a few or many times, or a class if the clone is expanded.

TRBJ1-2	-	13	-	TRBV24-1	TGTGCCACCAGCGAAACAGGGAACTATGGCTACACCTTC	CATSETGNYGYTF
TRBJ2-1	-	14	-	TRBV4-1	TGCGCCAGCAGCCGCCGGACTGGAGACAATGAGCAGTTCTTC	CASSRRTGDNEQFF
TRBJ1-1	TRBD1	13	-	TRBV5-4	TGTGCCAGCAGCGCCGATTGGACAGGGGAAGCTTTCTTT	CASSADWTGEAFF
TRBJ2-2	TRBD1	16	once	TRBV7-8	TGTGCCAGCAGCTGGACAGGGTACGATCGGACCGGGGAGCTGTTTTTT	CASSWTGYDRTGELFF
TRBJ1-2	TRBD1	15	-	TRBV6-5	TGTGCCAGCACCTACCGGGACAGGGACAACTATGGCTACACCTTC	CASTYRDRDNYGYTF
TRBJ2-1	TRBD1	17	-	TRBV7-9	TGTGCCAGCAGCCAAGAGGAGGGGGGACAGGGGGCGGATGAGCAGTTCTTC	CASSQEEGGQGADEQFF
TRBJ1-2	-	13	-	TRBV6-1	TGTGCCAGCAGTGATTTAGACACCTATGGCTACACCTTC	CASSDLDTYGYTF
TRBJ2-1	TRBD2	18	-	TRBV15	TGTGCCACCAGCAAGGCCCGGGACTACCTTAGCTCCTACAATGAGCAGTTCTTC	CATSKARDYLSSYNEQFF
TRBJ2-2	-	15	-	TRBV15	TGTGCCACCAGTGGTAGTTTAGGGAGCACCGGGGAGCTGTTTTTT	CATSGSLGSTGELFF
TRBJ2-7	-	14	-	TRBV28	TGTGCCAGCAGTTTAACCAGGGCTACCTACGAGCAGTACTTC	CASSLTRATYEQYF
TRBJ1-3	-	15	once	TRBV9	TGTGCCAGCAGCCTCGGTCGATACTCTGGAAACACCATATATTTT	CASSLGRYSGNTIYF
TRBJ2-3	TRBD1	16	-	TRBV27	TGTGCCAGCAGTTACACCGGGACAGGGTTCACAGATACGCAGTATTTT	CASSYTGTGFTDTQYF
TRBJ2-7	-	14	-	TRBV24-1	TGTGCCACCAGTGATTCCAGGGGAGCCTACGAGCAGTACTTC	CATSDSRGAYEQYF
TRBJ2-2	TRBD2	16	few	TRBV5-1	TGCGCCAGCAGCTTTCAGGGACTAGCAGACACCGGGGAGCTGTTTTTT	CASSFQGLADTGELFF
TRBJ1-3	TRBD1	18	-	TRBV4-1	TGCGCCAGCAGCCAAGAAGGGCGGACAGGCTACTCTGGAAACACCATATATTTT	CASSQEGRTGYSGNTIYF
TRBJ1-1	-	14	-	TRBV5-1	TGCGCCAGCAGCTTGCTCGGGAGTAACACTGAAGCTTTCTTT	CASSLLGSNTEAFF
TRBJ1-2	TRBD1	16	few	TRBV9	TGTGCCAGCAGCGGTGGACAGGGATTATCTTACTATGGCTACACCTTC	CASSGGQGLSYYGYTF
TRBJ2-7	TRBD1	14	once	TRBV29-1	TGCAGCGTGGAAGGACAGGAAAACTCCTACGAGCAGTACTTC	CSVEGQENSYEQYF
TRBJ1-3	-	12	-	TRBV9	TGTGCCAGCACGTCGTCCGGAAACACCATATATTTT	CASTSSGNTIYF
TRBJ2-1	TRBD2	15	few	TRBV3-1/TRBV3-2	TGTGCCAGCAGCCCCCTAACGGGAGGAAAGAATGAGCAGTTCTTC	CASSPLTGGKNEQFF
TRBJ1-1	TRBD1	14	-	TRBV6-4	TGTGCCAGCAGTGACACCGACAGGGGGACTGAAGCTTTCTTT	CASSDTDRGTEAFF
TRBJ1-1	-	14	-	TRBV2	TGTGCCAGCAGGCAACCGCGGATGAACACTGAAGCTTTCTTT	CASRQPRMNTEAFF
TRBJ2-6	TRBD2	15	-	TRBV2	TGTGCCACCCGACTAGCGGGAGCTGGGGCCAACGTCCTGACTTTC	CATRLAGAGANVLTF
TRBJ1-1	TRBD1	15	-	TRBV6-5	TGTGCCAGCAGTCCGACGGACAGGGGCGGCACTGAAGCTTTCTTT	CASSPTDRGGTEAFF
TRBJ2-5	-	15	-	TRBV2	TGTGCCAGCAGTGAAGAACAGGGAGCCCAAGAGACCCAGTACTTC	CASSEEQGAQETQYF
TRBJ2-4	TRBD1	15	-	TRBV2	TGTGCCAGCAGGCGAGACAGGGAAAGAAGAAACATTCAGTACTTC	CASRRDRERRNIQYF